The 23 T cell receptor beta chains listed next were all sequenced from one sample in a study of CD4+ T cells in melanoma. TCRdb keeps only in-frame clones here, not all; method: immunoSEQ multiplex PCR. The sample has more than 20,000 clones; roughly 80% are singletons. Sequenced sample: cells from a culture (not recorded whether cultured in vitro). These receptors were obtained from a human donor with melanoma.

The chain has TRBV6-5 and TRBJ1-5; D uncertain. This CDR3 spans 15 amino acids. Trimming cost V 5 bases and J 1 base, with 12 bases left between them. Looked up from germline, CDR1 is MNHEY and CDR2 is SVGAGI. The CDR3 DNA reads TGTGCCAGCAGTGCCGACATCAGCAGCAATCAGCCCCAGCATTTT. This translates into CASSADISSNQPQHF.

The J gene is TRBJ1-1, the V gene TRBV18; no clear D. Trimming left V 2 bases short and J 8 bases short, with 12 bases between. Germline V gene lookup returns CDR1 KGHSH and CDR2 LQKENI. The CDR3 covers 13 residues. Here the CDR3 DNA reads TGTGCCAGCTCACCAACCGGCCCAAGAGAAGCTTTCTTT. Amino acids: CASSPTGPREAFF.

The chain is built from TRBV7-9 and TRBJ2-5; 7 nucleotides align to TRBD2. The ends lost 0 bases at V and 5 bases at J; junction bases unmatched: 12. The germline V gene encodes CDR1 SEHNR and CDR2 FQNEAQ (reference sequence). The CDR3 extends over 17 amino acids. The CDR3 DNA reads as TGTGCCAGCAGCTTAGCGACCAGCGGGGAACCCCGTGAGACCCAGTACTTC. Translation: CASSLATSGEPRETQYF.

The chain carries TRBV13 and TRBJ1-6; 7 nucleotides line up with TRBD1. V dropped 5 bases and J dropped 9; count of bases not matched to a gene: 13. Per germline, CDR1 PRHDT and CDR2 FYEKMQ (reference sequence). The CDR3 contains 16 residues. This CDR3 is CASSIQGQAGVSPLHF. CDR3 sequence (DNA): TGTGCCAGCAGCATCCAAGGACAGGCAGGGGTTTCACCCCTCCACTTT.

The V gene is TRBV7-2, the J gene TRBJ1-1, with D perhaps TRBD1 (6 bases). Per the germline V gene, CDR1 is SGHTA and CDR2 is FQGNSA. Trimming cost V 5 bases and J 4 bases, with 14 bases left between them. CDR3 length equals 14 residues. This CDR3 reads CASSRDIGGTEAFF. Written as DNA, the CDR3 is TGTGCCAGCAGCAGGGACATCGGAGGCACTGAAGCTTTCTTT.

The rearrangement joins TRBV5-1 to TRBJ2-1, with D maybe TRBD1 (6 bases). The CDR3 is made up of 20 amino acids. Trimming took off 5 bases at V and 1 base at J, with 28 bases between the two ends. Germline V CDR1 and CDR2: SGHRS, YFSETQ. CDR3 amino acids: CASRSKKTGHLTDSYNEQFF. The CDR3 coding sequence is TGCGCCAGCAGATCGAAAAAAACGGGACACCTAACGGATTCCTACAATGAGCAGTTCTTC. Combining the CDR3 with reference TRBV5-1 and TRBJ2-1 gives the whole variable domain KAGVTQTPRYLIKTRGQQVTLSCSPISGHRSVSWYQQTPGQGLQFLFEYFSETQRNKGNFPGRFSGRQFSNSRSEMNVSTLELGDSALYLCASRSKKTGHLTDSYNEQFFGPGTRLTVL.

The genes are TRBV19 and TRBJ1-2; D is perhaps TRBD1 (5 bases). The V end lost 9 bases, the J end lost 7 bases, and 12 bases lay between the germline ends. The V gene's germline CDR1 is LNHDA and CDR2 SQIVND (reference sequence). The CDR3 length is 11 residues. Written as DNA, the CDR3 is TGTGCCAGCGGTTGGGGGGTTGGCTACACCTTC. It translates to CASGWGVGYTF.

CDR3 amino acids: CATSRGDNTEAFF. In nucleotides, the CDR3 is TGTGCCACCAGCAGAGGGGACAACACTGAAGCTTTCTTT. The rearrangement links TRBV15 to TRBJ1-1; TRBD1 is a possible D gene (5 bases). CDR1 LNHNV and CDR2 YYDKDF come from the germline V gene (reference sequence). Trimming removed 1 base at V and 2 bases at J, with 5 bases between. The CDR3 has 13 amino acids.

The rearrangement joins TRBV28 to TRBJ2-7; the D is unclear. Germline V lookup: CDR1 MDHEN, CDR2 SYDVKM. The CDR3 totals 12 residues. Trimming took off 3 bases at V and 4 bases at J, with 7 bases between the two ends. CDR3 sequence (DNA): TGTGCCAGCAGTTTTGTGGAATACGAGCAGTACTTC. Amino acid sequence: CASSFVEYEQYF. The full variable domain, completed using reference TRBV28 and TRBJ2-7, is DVKVTQSSRYLVKRTGEKVFLECVQDMDHENMFWYRQDPGLGLRLIYFSYDVKMKEKGDIPEGYSVSREKKERFSLILESASTNQTSMYLCASSFVEYEQYFGPGTRLTVT.

The V call is TRBV7-9, the J call TRBJ1-5; D not certain. Germline V gives CDR1 SEHNR, CDR2 FQNEAQ (reference sequence). This CDR3 contains 13 residues. Trimming cost V 1 base and J 5 bases, with 6 bases left between them. The chain's CDR3 is CASSLGGYQPQHF. In nucleotides, the CDR3 is TGTGCCAGCAGCTTAGGGGGATATCAGCCCCAGCATTTT.

This clone was observed a few times. This rearrangement joins TRBV11-3 to TRBJ2-1; TRBD2 agrees at 11 bases. CDR3 length: 15 amino acids. Germline CDR1 and CDR2: SGHNT and YENEEA. Trimming at V came to 5 bases and at J to 8 bases, leaving 8 bases not matched to a gene. CDR3 bases: TGTGCCAGCAGCCCTAGACTAGCGGGGAGGGATGAGCAGTTCTTC. Amino acid sequence: CASSPRLAGRDEQFF.

The rearrangement joins TRBV5-6 to TRBJ2-1; 10 bases match TRBD2. With V trimmed by 0 bases and J by 9 bases, 6 bases remained unmatched. The germline CDR1 and CDR2 sequences are SGHDT and YYEEEE. The CDR3 runs 15 residues. CDR3 nucleotides: TGTGCCAGCAGCTTGGCTACTAGCGGGGAAAGTGAGCAGTTCTTC. Encoded protein: CASSLATSGESEQFF. Based on the CDR3 plus reference TRBV5-6 and TRBJ2-1, the full variable domain is DAGVTQSPTHLIKTRGQQVTLRCSPKSGHDTVSWYQQALGQGPQFIFQYYEEEERQRGNFPDRFSGHQFPNYSSELNVNALLLGDSALYLCASSLATSGESEQFFGPGTRLTVL.

This chain uses TRBV19 with TRBJ2-7; D not resolved. Trimming cost V 2 bases and J 4 bases, with 15 bases left between them. The CDR3 covers 15 residues. In germline, CDR1 is LNHDA, CDR2 SQIVND (reference sequence). CDR3 nucleotide sequence: TGTGCCAGTAGTATAAATCCGTACGGGCATTACGAGCAGTACTTC. This codes for CASSINPYGHYEQYF.

This rearrangement joins TRBV4-1 to TRBJ2-2, with D perhaps matching TRBD2 (7 bases). V was clipped by 2 bases and J by 1 base, with 17 bases between them. Germline V gene lookup returns CDR1 MGHRA and CDR2 YSYEKL. The CDR3 runs to 18 residues. The CDR3 loop reads CASSQPLRGGKNTGELFF. CDR3 in DNA: TGCGCCAGCAGCCAACCCCTGAGGGGGGGGAAGAACACCGGGGAGCTGTTTTTT.

The J gene is TRBJ2-1, the V gene TRBV14, with 8 bases identical to TRBD2. The CDR3 runs to 15 residues. Germline V gene lookup returns CDR1 SGHDN and CDR2 FVKESK. V lost 4 bases to trimming and J lost 3 bases; unmatched junction nucleotides: 5. This CDR3 reads CASSLLSGVYNEQFF. The CDR3 DNA sequence: TGTGCCAGCAGCCTACTTAGCGGGGTCTACAATGAGCAGTTCTTC.

V gene TRBV19 combines with J gene TRBJ2-1; 9 positions agree with TRBD1. V gave up 6 bases and J gave up 6 bases; unmatched junction bases: 9. CDR3 size: 15 residues. CDR1 is LNHDA, CDR2 SQIVND, per germline (reference sequence). The CDR3: CASRLGQGPCNEQFF. The CDR3 nucleotides are TGTGCCAGTAGGCTGGGACAGGGACCCTGCAATGAGCAGTTCTTC.

The V call is TRBV10-2, the J call TRBJ2-2; 10 nucleotides align to TRBD1. V shed 4 bases, J shed 6 bases, and the junction held 2 bases outside the gene matches. This CDR3 is 14 amino acids long. Germline CDR1 WSHSY, CDR2 SAAADI. CDR3 loop: CASSGTGGAGELFF. The CDR3, as DNA: TGCGCCAGCAGTGGGACAGGGGGAGCCGGGGAGCTGTTTTTT.

The rearrangement uses TRBV5-6 and TRBJ1-3; D is uncertain. Trimming took 4 bases from V and 0 from J, leaving 11 bases between them. The germline gives CDR1 SGHDT, CDR2 YYEEEE. The CDR3 is 15 residues long. In DNA, the CDR3 is TGTGCCAGCAGCCTCGGACGGAGCTCTGGAAACACCATATATTTT. It encodes CASSLGRSSGNTIYF. Using reference TRBV5-6 and TRBJ1-3 for the parts outside the CDR3, the full variable domain is DAGVTQSPTHLIKTRGQQVTLRCSPKSGHDTVSWYQQALGQGPQFIFQYYEEEERQRGNFPDRFSGHQFPNYSSELNVNALLLGDSALYLCASSLGRSSGNTIYFGEGSWLTVV.

About this clone itself: One end of the junction fails to match germline, which may point to a read error. The J gene is TRBJ2-4, the V gene TRBV4-1; D is possibly TRBD2 (5 bases). CDR3 length equals 8 residues. Germline V CDR1 and CDR2: MGHRA, YSYEKL. CDR3 residues: CASSPGSF. The CDR3 DNA sequence: TGCGCCAGCAGCCCGGGATCCTTC.

This chain connects TRBV2 to TRBJ2-7; D ambiguous. Germline assignment: CDR1 SNHLY and CDR2 FYNNEI. This CDR3 has 14 amino acids. Trimming removed 3 bases at V and 2 bases at J, with 11 bases between. The chain's CDR3 is CASSDRTAAYEQYF. The DNA for the CDR3 is TGTGCCAGCAGTGACAGGACGGCCGCCTACGAGCAGTACTTC.

This clone came up a few times. This chain links TRBV5-1 with TRBJ1-2; a weak D match, TRBD1 (5 bases). Germline CDR1 and CDR2: SGHRS and YFSETQ. Trimming shortened V by 5 bases and J by 1 base, and 15 bases separated the two germline ends. The CDR3 length is 15 residues. DNA for the CDR3: TGCGCCAGCAGGCCTGTGGGGCGGGGTAACTATGGCTACACCTTC. Protein: CASRPVGRGNYGYTF.

V gene TRBV29-1 combines with J gene TRBJ1-2, with D perhaps matching TRBD1 (6 bases). V lost 0 bases, J lost 4 bases, and 9 bases lay in between. The CDR3 consists of 13 residues. Germline CDR1 SQVTM, CDR2 ANQGSEA. CDR3 sequence: CSVEDQTGYGYTF. CDR3 in DNA: TGCAGCGTTGAAGATCAGACAGGCTATGGCTACACCTTC.

By proportion, this clone is medium-sized. This chain connects TRBV27 to TRBJ2-7; D gene unclear. V dropped 10 bases and J dropped 4 bases, with 8 bases sitting between them. This CDR3 comprises 10 residues. Germline CDR1 is MNHEY and CDR2 is SMNVEV (reference sequence). The CDR3 is CAIPPYEQYF. In DNA, the CDR3 is TGTGCCATCCCCCCGTACGAGCAGTACTTC.